The 9 T cell receptor beta chains listed next were all sequenced from one sample in a study of patients and donors after allogeneic stem cell transplantation (dated by TCRdb to the early 2020s). Library generation was performed with RT-PCR. The instrument was a NextSeq 550. Using fastp trimming at Q25 and MiXCR clonotype assembly, TCRdb reanalyzed the public sequencing data and kept in-frame beta chains. Identical CDR3 protein sequences are pooled into one entry, listed with their most common genes and DNA. In this sample the table shows some 230,000 distinct CDR3 sequences, roughly 15% of which occur a single time. The ten biggest clones cover 11% of the sample. Sample: blood, either unsorted or a sorted T cell fraction (not recorded which). These receptors were taken from a human donor who was either an allogeneic HSCT recipient or a stem cell or donor lymphocyte infusion donor (not recorded which). It is not recorded whose cells these are; they may come from a transplant donor.

As to this clonotype: One end of the junction varies from germline; a read error may be responsible. V is TRBV10-3 and J is TRBJ1-1, with D possibly TRBD1 on 5 matching bases. Germline-derived CDR1 and CDR2 are ENHRY and SYGVKD. The CDR3 length is 15 residues. In DNA, the CDR3 is TGTGCCATGAGTGCGGGGGGAGGGCGGCACACTGAAGCTTTCTTT. Translation gives CAMSAGGGRHTEAFF.

The rearrangement uses TRBV27 and TRBJ1-4; TRBD1 aligns across 7 bases. V lost 5 bases to trimming and J lost 3 bases; unmatched junction nucleotides: 6. CDR3 length equals 15 residues. CDR1 is MNHEY and CDR2 is SMNVEV in the germline V gene (reference sequence). The CDR3: CASSPGDRPNEKLFF. In DNA, the CDR3 is TGTGCCAGCAGTCCCGGGGACAGACCTAATGAAAAACTGTTTTTT.

The rearrangement links TRBV7-6 to TRBJ2-1, with 7 bases identical to TRBD2. CDR3 length: 14 residues. CDR1 is SGHVS and CDR2 is FNYEAQ in the germline V gene. Trimming removed 3 bases from V and 6 bases from J; junction bases left unmatched: 5. The CDR3 reads CASSFGGGVNEQFF. In nucleotides, the CDR3 is TGTGCCAGCAGCTTTGGGGGGGGGGTCAATGAGCAGTTCTTC.

This clonotype was seen only a few times. The gene calls are TRBV29-1 and TRBJ2-1; 7 bases match TRBD2. CDR1 is SQVTM, CDR2 ANQGSEA, per germline. V shed 6 bases and J 10 bases; nucleotides not matched to a gene: 18. The CDR3 contains 15 residues. The chain's CDR3 is CSVPGRAGEGGEQFF. The CDR3 DNA is TGCAGCGTGCCCGGTCGGGCGGGAGAAGGAGGAGAGCAGTTCTTC.

The chain employs TRBV6-1 and TRBJ1-4; D gene uncertain. Germline assignment: CDR1 MNHNS and CDR2 SASEGT. The CDR3 contains 15 residues. V was shortened by 1 base and J by 5 bases, with 11 bases between the two germline ends. CDR3 DNA sequence: TGTGCCAGCAGTGAAGGGGCCTTAATAAATGAAAAACTGTTTTTT. Amino acids: CASSEGALINEKLFF.

This clonotype showed up just a few times. The chain couples TRBV19 to TRBJ2-3; D tentatively reads TRBD1 or TRBD2 (6 bases each). Trimming pared 5 bases from V and 1 base from J, leaving 19 bases between. Germline CDR1 and CDR2: LNHDA and SQIVND (reference sequence). The CDR3 consists of 17 residues. The CDR3 bases are TGTGCCAGTAGTGAGATGTGGGGGGCGACTGGCACAGATACGCAGTATTTT. Encoded protein: CASSEMWGATGTDTQYF. The whole variable domain, remainder taken from reference TRBV19 and TRBJ2-3, is DGGITQSPKYLFRKEGQNVTLSCEQNLNHDAMYWYRQDPGQGLRLIYYSQIVNDFQKGDIAEGYSVSREKKESFPLTVTSAQKNPTAFYLCASSEMWGATGTDTQYFGPGTRLTVL.

The chain joins TRBV28 to TRBJ2-1, with D hard to call. Trimming took 5 bases from V and 6 from J, leaving 11 bases between them. The CDR3 extends over 13 amino acids. CDR1 and CDR2 (germline): MDHEN, SYDVKM. In DNA, the CDR3 is TGTGCCAGCAGTAACCGGGCCGGCAATGAGCAGTTCTTC. It is translated as CASSNRAGNEQFF.

The sample holds a few counts of this clonotype. The chain recombines TRBV29-1 with TRBJ2-1, with a weak D call TRBD1 (6 bases). From germline, CDR1 is SQVTM and CDR2 ANQGSEA. The CDR3 consists of 15 residues. V was shortened by 3 bases and J by 1 base, with 13 bases between the two germline ends. The CDR3 sequence: CSVDDRTQSYNEQFF. The CDR3, as DNA: TGCAGCGTTGACGACAGGACCCAATCCTACAATGAGCAGTTCTTC.

This clonotype was counted at least ten times. The V call is TRBV7-9, the J call TRBJ1-1; D ambiguous. Germline CDR1 is SEHNR and CDR2 is FQNEAQ (reference sequence). The CDR3 length is 14 residues. V lost 1 base and J 9 bases, leaving 15 bases between the germline ends. CDR3: CASSLVSTATKAFF. The CDR3 nucleotides are TGTGCCAGCAGCTTAGTAAGCACAGCTACTAAAGCTTTCTTT.